The following is a T cell receptor beta chain sequence with its context. This record belongs to a study of shared clonotypes between healthy human individuals. Replicate PCRs for sorted subsets used 200 ng DNA; this equaled 25,000 to 30,000 T cell genomes. TCRdb keeps only in-frame clones here, not all; method: immunoSEQ multiplex PCR. The sample yields about 2 million clones, over 85% seen once. Naive CD8 cells were CD45RO-negative, positively selected for CCR7, excluding terminally differentiated effector memory CD45RA+ cells. The CDR3 is made up of 15 amino acids. Germline V lookup: CDR1 MNHEY, CDR2 SVGAGI. V was clipped by 5 bases and J by 3 bases; unmatched bases: 6.

The chain joins TRBV6-5 to TRBJ2-3; TRBD1 agrees at 9 bases. The TCR originated in a man younger than 35 in good health. What was sequenced was naive CD8+ T cells sorted from blood. CDR3 loop: CASSQGQGTTDTQYF. The DNA of the CDR3 is TGTGCCAGCAGTCAAGGACAGGGGACGACAGATACGCAGTATTTT.